This T cell receptor (beta chain) derives from a study of T cell changes during pregnancy in multiple sclerosis. Sequenced by immunoSEQ multiplex PCR; TCRdb stores in-frame clones only, minus some. The sample comprises about 46,000 clones, around 94% of which are singletons, and around 0.4% rests with the top ten. V shed 1 base and J 7 bases; nucleotides not matched to a gene: 6. This CDR3 has 15 residues. Germline V gene sequence: CDR1 LGHNA, CDR2 YSLEER. J is TRBJ2-5 and V is TRBV4-3; 10 bases map to TRBD2. The clonotype comes from a female donor in good health, enrolled as a control in a pregnancy study. The sequenced sample was CD4+ T cells from peripheral blood mononuclear cells, obtained in the second trimester of pregnancy. This CDR3 is CASSQAGVAGGTQYF. CDR3 DNA: TGCGCCAGCAGCCAAGCGGGAGTAGCGGGGGGGACCCAGTACTTC.